The 7 T cell receptor beta chains reported below all come from one sample, sequenced in a study of blood T cell repertoires in COVID-19. This table comes from immunoSEQ multiplex PCR, and its TCRdb copy is limited to in-frame clones, with some not included. The table lists hundreds of thousands of clones, approximately 90% of them singletons. The sequencing sample was made of PBMCs or T cells enriched from blood (not recorded which). The receptors were gathered from a woman between 45 and 65 years old who had recovered from COVID-19.

This clone was picked up one time. V gene TRBV19 combines with J gene TRBJ2-3; perhaps TRBD2 as D (5 bases). The V end was cut by 10 bases, the J end by 8 bases, with 19 bases between. The CDR3 runs to 13 residues. Germline CDR1 is LNHDA and CDR2 is SQIVND (reference sequence). CDR3 nucleotide sequence: TGTGCCACCTCGGCGAGTGGAGGAGTTACGCAGTATTTT. Its protein product is CATSASGGVTQYF.

This sequence joins TRBV10-3 and TRBJ2-7, with TRBD1 identical over 7 bases. V lost 6 bases, J lost 5 bases, and 10 bases stayed unmatched. The CDR3 has 14 amino acids. CDR1 ENHRY and CDR2 SYGVKD come from the germline V gene. The CDR3 here is CAISVRQGVHEQYF. The CDR3 DNA is TGTGCCATCAGCGTACGACAGGGTGTCCACGAGCAGTACTTC.

The rearrangement joins TRBV28 to TRBJ1-1, with D maybe TRBD1 (6 bases). V dropped 4 bases and J dropped 4 bases, with 16 bases sitting between them. This CDR3 has 15 residues. CDR1 is MDHEN, CDR2 SYDVKM, per germline. CDR3 sequence (DNA): TGTGCCAGCAGTTCCCGGACAGTCATGACCACTGAAGCTTTCTTT. Its translation: CASSSRTVMTTEAFF.

V is TRBV12-3 or TRBV12-4 and J is TRBJ1-2, with 9 positions matching TRBD1. Trimming removed 7 bases from V and 9 bases from J; junction bases left unmatched: 9. The CDR3 runs to 13 residues. CDR3 coding DNA: TGTGCCAGCACCCAATGGACAGGGGAAAGCTACACCTTC. Encoded protein: CASTQWTGESYTF.

The rearrangement links TRBV14 to TRBJ2-1, with D possibly being TRBD2 (5 bases). Germline CDR1 is SGHDN and CDR2 is FVKESK. The CDR3 is made up of 18 amino acids. Trimming removed 2 bases from V and 0 bases from J, with 17 bases in between. CDR3: CASSQLPKTGYSYNEQFF. For the CDR3, the DNA is TGTGCCAGCAGCCAATTACCCAAAACGGGATACTCCTACAATGAGCAGTTCTTC.

J is TRBJ1-5 and V is TRBV2, with D tentatively TRBD1 (6 bases). This CDR3 region has 14 residues. Germline CDR1 and CDR2: SNHLY and FYNNEI. Trimming pared 3 bases from V and 4 bases from J, leaving 10 bases between. The CDR3 DNA reads as TGTGCCAGCAGTGAGCTCACAGGGAATCAGCCCCAGCATTTT. This codes for CASSELTGNQPQHF. Filled out from reference TRBV2 and TRBJ1-5, the complete variable domain reads EPEVTQTPSHQVTQMGQEVILRCVPISNHLYFYWYRQILGQKVEFLVSFYNNEISEKSEIFDDQFSVERPDGSNFTLKIRSTKLEDSAMYFCASSELTGNQPQHFGDGTRLSIL.

The chain has TRBV28 and TRBJ1-5; 9 nucleotides match TRBD1. The V and J ends lost 10 bases and 3 bases, in that order; junction bases with no gene match: 7. CDR1 is MDHEN, CDR2 SYDVKM, per germline. This CDR3 has 14 residues. CDR3 bases: TGTGCCACCGTACGGACAGGGGACAATCAGCCCCAGCATTTT. Its translation is CATVRTGDNQPQHF.